The 17 T cell receptor beta chains in this list originate from one sample, sequenced in a study of high-grade serous ovarian cancer treatment subgroups. Tumor samples were obtained before definitive surgery or chemotherapy. Here immunoSEQ multiplex PCR was the method, and the copy in TCRdb shows in-frame clones only, minus some. The sample lists about 16,000 clones; roughly two thirds were seen once. The specimen was tumor tissue. The source of these receptors is a human donor with high-grade serous ovarian cancer.

This clone has just a few counts. The V and J genes are TRBV2 and TRBJ2-2; no reliable D call. V was clipped by 9 bases and J by 1 base, with 15 bases between them. Germline V gene lookup returns CDR1 SNHLY and CDR2 FYNNEI. The CDR3 is made up of 15 amino acids. Here the CDR3 reads CARSAGPKNTGELFF. DNA of the CDR3: TGTGCCAGATCAGCAGGCCCAAAGAACACCGGGGAGCTGTTTTTT.

V usage is TRBV7-2 and J usage is TRBJ2-2; 10 bases map to TRBD2. The CDR3 totals 15 residues. The V gene's germline CDR1 is SGHTA and CDR2 FQGNSA. Trimming cost V 3 bases and J 6 bases; bases outside gene matches: 4. CDR3 nucleotide sequence: TGTGCCAGCAGCTTTAGCGGGGGGACCCCCGGGGAGCTGTTTTTT. Encoded protein: CASSFSGGTPGELFF.

The rearrangement links TRBV28 to TRBJ2-7, with D hard to call. The V gene's germline CDR1 is MDHEN and CDR2 SYDVKM. V lost 2 bases, J lost 1 base, and 9 bases lay in between. There are 14 residues in the CDR3. CDR3 protein: CASSLPGPSYEQYF. The CDR3 bases are TGTGCCAGCAGTTTACCCGGGCCATCCTACGAGCAGTACTTC. The whole variable domain, filled in from reference TRBV28 and TRBJ2-7, reads DVKVTQSSRYLVKRTGEKVFLECVQDMDHENMFWYRQDPGLGLRLIYFSYDVKMKEKGDIPEGYSVSREKKERFSLILESASTNQTSMYLCASSLPGPSYEQYFGPGTRLTVT.

This clone was seen a handful of times. This chain links TRBV28 with TRBJ1-5, with 7 bases identical to TRBD1. This CDR3 contains 15 residues. CDR1 MDHEN and CDR2 SYDVKM come from the germline V gene. Losses at the gene ends were 5 bases for V and 6 bases for J; bases not matched to a gene: 10. CDR3 bases: TGTGCCAGCAGTCCATCCAGACAGGGAGGTCAGCCCCAGCATTTT. Translation: CASSPSRQGGQPQHF. Looking up the rest from reference TRBV28 and TRBJ1-5 gives the full variable domain: DVKVTQSSRYLVKRTGEKVFLECVQDMDHENMFWYRQDPGLGLRLIYFSYDVKMKEKGDIPEGYSVSREKKERFSLILESASTNQTSMYLCASSPSRQGGQPQHFGDGTRLSIL.

The rearrangement uses TRBV16 and TRBJ1-2; tentative D call: TRBD1 (6 bases). The CDR3 runs to 14 residues. Germline V gives CDR1 KGHSY, CDR2 FQNENV. The ends were cut back, 5 bases at V and 2 bases at J, with 12 bases in the middle. This chain's CDR3 is CASSSTGSNYGYTF. The CDR3 DNA follows: TGTGCCAGCAGCTCCACAGGGTCCAACTATGGCTACACCTTC. The complete variable domain, with remaining parts taken from reference TRBV16 and TRBJ1-2, reads GEEVAQTPKHLVRGEGQKAKLYCAPIKGHSYVFWYQQVLKNEFKFLISFQNENVFDETGMPKERFSAKCLPNSPCSLEIQATKLEDSAVYFCASSSTGSNYGYTFGSGTRLTVV.

J is TRBJ2-5 and V is TRBV7-2, with D possibly matching TRBD2 (6 bases). Germline lookup yields CDR1 SGHTA and CDR2 FQGNSA. This CDR3 has 12 amino acids. The germline V and J ends were trimmed by 4 bases and 5 bases, with 8 bases remaining between them. The CDR3 region is CASSSSDETQYF. The CDR3 DNA reads as TGTGCCAGCAGCTCTAGCGATGAGACCCAGTACTTC.

The chain couples TRBV4-2 to TRBJ1-2; 8 bases align to TRBD1. Germline V lookup: CDR1 LGHNA, CDR2 YNFKEQ. The V gene end was trimmed by 1 base and the J gene end by 7 bases; junction bases not matched to a gene: 8. This CDR3 has 15 amino acids. The DNA of the CDR3 is TGTGCCAGCAGCCAAGCCATGCAGGGGGCGGGTGGCTACACCTTC. Its translation: CASSQAMQGAGGYTF.

The chain combines TRBV9 with TRBJ2-5; 8 bases match TRBD1. With V trimmed by 6 bases and J by 5 bases, 9 bases remained unmatched. This CDR3 contains 14 residues. CDR1 and CDR2 from the germline V gene are SGDLS and YYNGEE. The CDR3 sequence: CASNPWGQAETQYF. The CDR3 DNA reads as TGTGCCAGCAACCCCTGGGGACAGGCGGAGACCCAGTACTTC.

This clone is medium-sized by share. This sequence joins TRBV19 and TRBJ1-5; the D gene is possibly TRBD1 (6 bases). CDR1 LNHDA and CDR2 SQIVND come from the germline V gene (reference sequence). CDR3 length: 15 amino acids. The ends were cut back, 7 bases at V and 0 bases at J, with 13 bases in the middle. DNA for the CDR3: TGTGCCAGTACCCCGACAGGCTATAGCAATCAGCCCCAGCATTTT. This sequence encodes CASTPTGYSNQPQHF.

This chain links TRBV6-1 with TRBJ2-7, with no clear D. The CDR3 totals 15 residues. Trimming pared 1 base from V and 0 bases from J, leaving 10 bases between. CDR1 is MNHNS, CDR2 SASEGT, per germline. The CDR3 protein is CASSEDSNISYEQYF. The CDR3 bases are TGTGCCAGCAGTGAAGATAGCAACATCTCCTACGAGCAGTACTTC.

This clone was seen only once. The chain recombines TRBV6-4 with TRBJ2-2; D unclear. In germline, CDR1 is MRHNA, CDR2 SNTAGT. The CDR3 spans 14 residues. V lost 0 bases and J 1 base, leaving 3 bases between the germline ends. The CDR3, as DNA: TGTGCCAGCAGTGACTCAGGGAACACCGGGGAGCTGTTTTTT. Translated, it gives CASSDSGNTGELFF.

This clone was detected once. The J gene is TRBJ2-5, the V gene TRBV5-6; 8 bases align to TRBD2. The junction had 13 bases not matched to a gene; V was cut back by 4 bases and J by 2 bases. CDR3 size: 17 residues. The germline CDR1 and CDR2 sequences are SGHDT and YYEEEE. In DNA form, the CDR3 reads TGTGCCAGCAGCCTCCGTTTTTTAGCGGGGTTTCAAGAGACCCAGTACTTC. It is translated as CASSLRFLAGFQETQYF.

The chain carries TRBV2 and TRBJ1-2; D perhaps matches TRBD1 (6 bases). V lost 5 bases, J lost 8 bases, and 15 bases lay in between. CDR1 SNHLY and CDR2 FYNNEI come from the germline V gene. The CDR3 is made up of 13 amino acids. The CDR3: CASSQITGPGYTF. In nucleotides, the CDR3 is TGTGCCAGCAGTCAAATCACAGGGCCGGGCTACACCTTC.

This clone was found a few times. V gene TRBV7-2 combines with J gene TRBJ2-5; TRBD1 agrees at 10 bases. This CDR3 region has 14 residues. V was pared by 5 bases and J by 5 bases, with 5 bases of the junction left unmatched. Germline V gene sequence: CDR1 SGHTA, CDR2 FQGNSA. CDR3 sequence: CASSRDRGGETQYF. The CDR3 DNA reads as TGTGCCAGCAGCCGGGACAGGGGAGGGGAGACCCAGTACTTC.

V gene TRBV18 combines with J gene TRBJ1-4; no firm D call. The germline CDR1 and CDR2 sequences are KGHSH and LQKENI. V was trimmed by 3 bases and J by 0 bases, leaving 14 bases between them. This CDR3 spans 17 amino acids. CDR3 coding DNA: TGTGCCAGCTCACCCTACATGCGGAGGACAACTAATGAAAAACTGTTTTTT. Translated: CASSPYMRRTTNEKLFF.

V and J are TRBV4-2 and TRBJ1-4, with D possibly TRBD1 on 6 matching bases. The CDR3 sequence is 15 residues long. Trimming stripped 2 bases from V and 6 bases from J, with 13 bases between. CDR1 and CDR2 from the germline V gene are LGHNA and YNFKEQ. CDR3 in amino acids: CASSQLTGRDEKLFF. The CDR3 nucleotides read TGTGCCAGCAGCCAATTAACAGGGAGGGATGAAAAACTGTTTTTT.

In DNA form, the CDR3 reads TGTGCCAGCAGCAAAGACAGGGGAGGAACAGATACGCAGTATTTT. This gives the protein CASSKDRGGTDTQYF. V is TRBV7-2 and J is TRBJ2-3; 8 bases align to TRBD1. The germline CDR1 and CDR2 sequences are SGHTA and FQGNSA. V lost 5 bases, J lost 3 bases, and 7 bases stayed unmatched. This CDR3 is 15 amino acids long.